Listed below are T cell receptor beta chains from one sample, sequenced in a study of beta chain features in type 1 diabetes. Generated by immunoSEQ multiplex PCR, the TCRdb table keeps only in-frame clones and is missing some. The table shows 400,000 or so clones, with 9.5% to 10% occurring only once. Specimen: central memory CD4+ T cells from blood. These receptors came from a man aged 25 to 40 with type 1 diabetes. Each CDR3 is given without its conserved first and last residue. Rows give clone size only sometimes, using once, few, many, or a class for an expanded clone.

CDR3aa	v_gene	abundance
ASSLTQDLYEQY	TRBV7-2	many
ASSLTRGTEAF	TRBV7-3	few
ASMGSGIHEQY	TRBV6-5	few
ASSFGDFTGELF	TRBV28	many
ASSLVGRAETQY	TRBV13	.
ASSPTGQGGYEQY	TRBV5-1	few
ASSLRVSDEQY	TRBV5-4	.
ASSLGQGQLETQY	TRBV7-3	.
ASIRRANTEAF	TRBV2	many
ASRRGGAGANVLT	TRBV9	.